These T cell receptor beta chains were read from a single sample in a study of shared clonotypes between healthy human individuals. Assay used: immunoSEQ multiplex PCR; TCRdb lists only in-frame clones, some missing. The data show about 2.4 million clones, approximately 90% seen once. Sequencing was done on a sample of naive CD4+ T cells sorted from blood. These TCRs come from a man aged 18-30 years in good health. Both conserved end residues are part of each CDR3. A D gene is named only where the DNA matches it firmly. Not all rows give a size; the values are once, few, many and, for expanded clones, a class.

- TRBJ1-5 TRBV6-6 - TGTGCCAGCAGTTACGCAACAGATCAGCCCCAGCATTTT CASSYATDQPQHF
- TRBJ2-7 TRBV28 TRBD1 TGTGCCAGCAGCTCCGGGACAGGGGGCGGCCGGGGGAACTTC CASSSGTGGGRGNF
- TRBJ2-2 TRBV12-2 - TGTGCAAGTCGCTCCGAGACCGGGACCACGAACACCGGGGAGCTGTTTTTT CASRSETGTTNTGELFF
- TRBJ1-5 TRBV19 - TGTGCCAGTAGCCTCTTAGGGGGGTTTAGCAATCAGCCCCAGCATTTT CASSLLGGFSNQPQHF
- TRBJ2-4 TRBV6-5 TRBD2 TGTGCCAGCACCCGCGGGAGGGAGCGGGACATTCAGTACTTC CASTRGRERDIQYF
- TRBJ1-2 TRBV2 TRBD1 TGTGCCAGCAGTATACCGACAGGGGGCGACCTGCATGGCTACACCTTC CASSIPTGGDLHGYTF
- TRBJ2-7 TRBV20-1 - TGCAGTGCTGGGGCCTACGAGCAGTACTTC CSAGAYEQYF
once TRBJ2-1 TRBV13 TRBD2 TGTGCCAGCAGCTTTGATAGCGGGGGGAATACCGATGAGCAGTTCTTC CASSFDSGGNTDEQFF
- TRBJ2-5 TRBV2 TRBD2 TGTGCCACCGACGTAGGAGCGGGAAATGCAGAGACCCAGTACTTC CATDVGAGNAETQYF
- TRBJ2-5 TRBV5-4 TRBD1 TGTGCCAGCAGCTTGGGTGGGGGACAGGGGGTTGTGACCCAGTACTTC CASSLGGGQGVVTQYF
- TRBJ1-1 TRBV10-1 - TGCGCCAGCACGAAGGGCCCCAACACTGAAGCTTTCTTT CASTKGPNTEAFF
- TRBJ2-7 TRBV11-2 - TGTGCCAGCAGCTTAGCGACAGGGACTATTTCCTACGAGCAGTACTTC CASSLATGTISYEQYF
- TRBJ1-2 TRBV28 - TGTGCCAGCGGCTTAGGGGGACGGTATGGCTACACCTTC CASGLGGRYGYTF
- TRBJ1-2 TRBV5-1 - TGCGCCAGCAGCATTCAGGATCCGGAAGGCTACACCTTC CASSIQDPEGYTF
- TRBJ2-7 TRBV2 TRBD1 TGTGCCAGCAGCACACTCCCGGGACAGGGGGTCGAGCAGTACTTC CASSTLPGQGVEQYF
- TRBJ2-7 TRBV18 - TGTGCCAGCTCACCACCGAACAGGGAGCCAGGACCATCTTTC CASSPPNREPGPSF
- TRBJ2-1 TRBV27 TRBD1 TGTGCCAGCAGTCCTTGGACAGGGGGGTACAATGAGCAGTTCTTC CASSPWTGGYNEQFF
- TRBJ2-7 TRBV7-9 - TGTGCCAGCAGCTTAGGCCGACAGTCCTACGAGCAGTACTTC CASSLGRQSYEQYF
- TRBJ2-1 TRBV9 TRBD2 TGTGCCAGCAGCGTAGACAGCGGGGGGAACAATGAGCAGTTCTTC CASSVDSGGNNEQFF
- TRBJ1-4 TRBV21-1 - TGTGCCAGCAGCAAAGGGACAGGGGGCGTAACTAATGAAAAACTGTTTTTT CASSKGTGGVTNEKLFF
- TRBJ1-5 TRBV10-3 TRBD1 TGTGCCATCAAGGAGGGACAGGAGTCCAATCAGCCCCAGCATTTT CAIKEGQESNQPQHF
- TRBJ2-7 TRBV7-2 - TGTGCCAGCAGCTTTCCGGGGCTGGCGAGGGTCGAGCAGTACTTC CASSFPGLARVEQYF
- TRBJ1-1 TRBV19 - TGTGCCAGTAGTATGGCCAGGGATAACACTGAAGCTTTCTTT CASSMARDNTEAFF
- TRBJ2-4 TRBV28 TRBD1 TGTGCCAGCAATCTCGCCGGACAGGGGGGAACCAAAAACATTCAGTACTTC CASNLAGQGGTKNIQYF
- TRBJ2-5 TRBV18 - TGTGCCAGCTCACCACGGGGAGAGACCCAGTACTTC CASSPRGETQYF
- TRBJ2-3 TRBV15 - TGTGCCACCAGCCCTCGCGGGGAGCCAGGGGATACGCAGTATTTT CATSPRGEPGDTQYF
- TRBJ2-7 TRBV2 TRBD1 TGTGCCAGCAGACTCGGGGACAGGGCCCCCTACGAGCAGTACTTC CASRLGDRAPYEQYF
once TRBJ2-1 TRBV7-8 TRBD2 TGTGCCAGCAGCCTATACTCCGGACTAGCGGGGGACCTGAGGGAGCAGTTCTTC CASSLYSGLAGDLREQFF
few TRBJ2-7 TRBV7-2 - TGTGCCAGCAGCTTAGACCGCGGCCTGGAGCAGTACTTC CASSLDRGLEQYF
- TRBJ2-3 TRBV7-9 TRBD2 TGTGCCAGCAGCTTACGCTCTAGCGGGTATACAGATACGCAGTATTTT CASSLRSSGYTDTQYF
- TRBJ1-3 TRBV19 TRBD1 TGTGCCAGTAGTTCCCGGGACAGGGCGAACACCATATATTTT CASSSRDRANTIYF
- TRBJ1-2 TRBV18 - TGTGCCAGCTCGCGGGAAGGGAACCTAGGCTACACCTTC CASSREGNLGYTF
- TRBJ1-2 TRBV25-1 TRBD1 TGTGCCAGCAGTGAGCCCGGGACAGCTGAGAACTATGGCTACACCTTC CASSEPGTAENYGYTF
- TRBJ2-3 TRBV11-2 TRBD1 TGTGCCAGCAGCTTAGGAGGACAGGGATTCAAAACAGATACGCAGTATTTT CASSLGGQGFKTDTQYF
once TRBJ2-5 TRBV27 - TGTGCCAGCAGTTTACGACATGGACCAGGACAAGAGACCCAGTACTTC CASSLRHGPGQETQYF
once TRBJ2-1 TRBV27 - TGTGCCAGCAGTCCAGGACAGTTAGTCTACAATGAGCAGTTCTTC CASSPGQLVYNEQFF
- TRBJ2-6 TRBV7-9 TRBD1 TGTGCCAGCAGCTTTGGTAGAGACAGGGGCTCTGGGGCCAACGTCCTGACTTTC CASSFGRDRGSGANVLTF
once TRBJ1-2 TRBV7-9 - TGTGCCAGCAGCCCCCTGGGGGGAACCTATGGCTACACCTTC CASSPLGGTYGYTF
- TRBJ1-3 TRBV30 - TGTGCCTGGAGTTTTAAAGCGGGGCCAGGGGGAAACACCATATATTTT CAWSFKAGPGGNTIYF
- TRBJ1-1 TRBV20-1 - TGCAGTGCTAGCGCTGGCCCTGAAGCTTTCTTT CSASAGPEAFF
- TRBJ2-3 TRBV4-2 - TGTGCCAGCCCCGAGGAGGAGCAGTACACAGATACGCAGTATTTT CASPEEEQYTDTQYF